Listed here are 15 T cell receptor beta chains from one sample, sequenced in a study of T-cell reconstitution after alpha-beta-depleted transplantation in children. A library of TCRbeta sequences, prepared with unique molecular identifiers, was generated. TCRdb used MiXCR to reprocess the PCR reads, holding one entry per CDR3 protein. The sample consists of 400,000 to 500,000 distinct CDR3 sequences, about 11% of them appearing once. The source material was PBMCs from the stem cell graft donor, sampled from the stem cell graft. The receptors were gathered from a human donor who donated a stem cell graft to a child with acute myeloid leukemia.

The chain uses TRBV7-9 and TRBJ2-5; D is unresolved. Germline assignment: CDR1 SEHNR and CDR2 FQNEAQ (reference sequence). This CDR3 contains 12 residues. DNA for the CDR3: TGTGCGGGGATGTCGGCCCAAGAGACCCAGTACTTC. The encoded protein is CAGMSAQETQYF. Full variable domain (rest looked up from reference TRBV7-9 and TRBJ2-5): DTGVSQNPRHKITKRGQNVTFRCDPISEHNRLYWYRQTLGQGPEFLTYFQNEAQLEKSRLLSDRFSAERPKGSFSTLEIQRTEQGDSAMYLCAGMSAQETQYFGPGTRLLVL.

A few counts support this clonotype. The chain combines TRBV20-1 with TRBJ1-1; D perhaps matches TRBD1 (5 bases). Germline CDR1 and CDR2: DFQATT and SNEGSKA (reference sequence). The CDR3 length is 13 residues. The CDR3 region is CIPDPGPNTEAFF. Here the CDR3 DNA reads TGCATTCCCGACCCGGGACCAAACACTGAAGCTTTCTTT.

The chain links TRBV7-8 to TRBJ2-6; perhaps TRBD2 as D (6 bases). V was pared by 1 base and J by 3 bases, with 13 bases between. Germline values: CDR1 SGHVS, CDR2 FQNEAQ. The CDR3 spans 17 residues. Written as DNA, the CDR3 is TGTGCCAGCAGCTTAGGGGTTCCCGGGGGTGGGGCCAACGTCCTGACTTTC. It codes for CASSLGVPGGGANVLTF. Looking up the rest from reference TRBV7-8 and TRBJ2-6 gives the full variable domain: GAGVSQSPRYKVAKRGQDVALRCDPISGHVSLFWYQQALGQGPEFLTYFQNEAQLDKSGLPSDRFFAERPEGSVSTLKIQRTQQEDSAVYLCASSLGVPGGGANVLTFGAGSRLTVL.

This clonotype was counted many times. The rearrangement links TRBV27 to TRBJ1-6; a weak D match, TRBD1 (5 bases). Between the trimmed V and J ends, which lost 6 bases and 0 bases, there was a span of 12 bases. Germline-derived CDR1 and CDR2 are MNHEY and SMNVEV (reference sequence). This CDR3 is 16 amino acids long. The CDR3 reads CASRRDSLSYNSPLHF. CDR3 DNA: TGTGCCAGCAGAAGAGACAGCCTCTCCTATAATTCACCCCTCCACTTT.

This clonotype was counted only a few times. This sequence joins TRBV7-8 and TRBJ2-1, with D maybe TRBD1 (7 bases). Trimming pared 5 bases from V and 9 bases from J, leaving 20 bases between. Germline CDR1 and CDR2: SGHVS and FQNEAQ. The CDR3 runs to 15 residues. The chain's CDR3 is CASSPRRGVGGEQFF. In DNA, the CDR3 is TGTGCCAGCAGCCCGCGCAGGGGGGTAGGTGGTGAGCAGTTCTTC. Filled out from reference TRBV7-8 and TRBJ2-1, the complete variable domain reads GAGVSQSPRYKVAKRGQDVALRCDPISGHVSLFWYQQALGQGPEFLTYFQNEAQLDKSGLPSDRFFAERPEGSVSTLKIQRTQQEDSAVYLCASSPRRGVGGEQFFGPGTRLTVL.

This clonotype was counted many times. The V and J genes are TRBV5-1 and TRBJ2-3; 7 bases fit TRBD1. This CDR3 comprises 14 residues. CDR1 is SGHRS, CDR2 YFSETQ, per germline. The trim removed 10 bases at V and 2 bases at J, leaving 10 bases unmatched. The CDR3 loop is CAGKTGFNTDTQYF. DNA for the CDR3: TGCGCCGGGAAGACAGGGTTCAACACAGATACGCAGTATTTT.

The rearrangement joins TRBV6-6 to TRBJ2-7; no reliable D call. Trimming shortened V by 5 bases and J by 6 bases, and 11 bases separated the two germline ends. The CDR3 extends over 12 amino acids. The germline V gene has CDR1 MNHNY and CDR2 SVGAGI (reference sequence). As DNA, the CDR3 is TGTGCCAGCAGTACCAGTTTCGGCGAGCAGTACGTC. This codes for CASSTSFGEQYV.

This chain joins TRBV5-6 and TRBJ1-5; D is perhaps TRBD1 (6 bases). V lost 8 bases and J 2 bases, leaving 17 bases between the germline ends. Looked up from germline, CDR1 is SGHDT and CDR2 is YYEEEE. The CDR3 is 15 residues long. The CDR3 DNA sequence: TGTGCCAGTACCCTGGGGGGGGCGGGCAATCAGCCCCAGCATTTT. Protein product: CASTLGGAGNQPQHF. The whole variable domain, filled in from reference TRBV5-6 and TRBJ1-5, reads DAGVTQSPTHLIKTRGQQVTLRCSPKSGHDTVSWYQQALGQGPQFIFQYYEEEERQRGNFPDRFSGHQFPNYSSELNVNALLLGDSALYLCASTLGGAGNQPQHFGDGTRLSIL.

The chain uses TRBV12-3 or TRBV12-4 and TRBJ2-7; D might be TRBD2 (6 bases). The ends were cut back, 8 bases at V and 0 bases at J, with 14 bases in the middle. This CDR3 has 14 amino acids. CDR3 DNA sequence: TGTGCCAGCCTTCCGGACTATAGCTCCTACGAGCAGTACTTC. It yields the protein CASLPDYSSYEQYF.

Concerning this clonotype itself: At one boundary the junction diverges from the germline segment, which might be a read error. The chain is built from TRBV25-1 and TRBJ1-1, with D hard to call. Germline V CDR1 and CDR2: MGHDK, SYGVNS. The CDR3 is 16 residues long. The CDR3 region has the DNA TGTGCCAGCAGTGAATTTGGGAAAGGGAAAGGCACTGAAGCTTTGTTT. As protein: CASSEFGKGKGTEALF.

This clonotype showed up many times. This sequence joins TRBV9 and TRBJ2-1; D is ambiguous. V was cut by 1 base and J by 10 bases, with 9 bases left in between. Germline lookup yields CDR1 SGDLS and CDR2 YYNGEE. This CDR3 is built from 12 residues. CDR3 sequence: CASSVSWREQFF. In nucleotides, the CDR3 is TGTGCCAGCAGCGTATCTTGGCGGGAGCAGTTCTTC.

This clonotype has just a few counts. V usage is TRBV19 and J usage is TRBJ1-5; 9 bases map to TRBD1. The CDR3 totals 15 residues. The V segment lost 5 bases and the J segment 7 bases; nucleotides outside the gene matches: 9. Per germline, CDR1 LNHDA and CDR2 SQIVND (reference sequence). The CDR3 DNA sequence: TGTGCCAGTAGTTCCGATACAGGGGGCGACCAGCCCCAGCATTTT. Translated: CASSSDTGGDQPQHF.

In its sample, this clonotype was seen a few times. The V call is TRBV10-3, the J call TRBJ1-1, with a tentative D call TRBD1 (5 bases). The length of the CDR3 is 16 residues. Germline CDR1 and CDR2: ENHRY and SYGVKD. Trimming pared 0 bases from V and 1 base from J, leaving 12 bases between. CDR3 bases: TGTGCCATCAGTGAGTCGGATATAACAGGGAACACTGAAGCTTTCTTT. It encodes CAISESDITGNTEAFF.

This clonotype has more than one count but fewer than ten. This chain links TRBV4-3 with TRBJ2-7, with 10 bases lining up with TRBD2. V was pared by 0 bases and J by 4 bases, with 15 bases of the junction left unmatched. The CDR3 spans 19 residues. Germline V CDR1 and CDR2: LGHNA, YSLEER. The CDR3 DNA sequence: TGCGCCAGCAGCCAAGAACTCGAGGCGGGACTAGCGACTAATTACGAGCAGTACTTC. As protein: CASSQELEAGLATNYEQYF.

This clonotype has more than one count but fewer than ten. The chain's CDR3 is CASGTGVNTEAFF. In DNA, the CDR3 is TGCGCCAGCGGTACAGGGGTCAACACTGAAGCTTTCTTT. The chain joins TRBV5-1 to TRBJ1-1, with 7 nucleotides matching TRBD1. Germline V lookup: CDR1 SGHRS, CDR2 YFSETQ. The V and J ends lost 7 bases and 2 bases, in that order; junction bases with no gene match: 5. The CDR3 is made up of 13 amino acids. The entire variable domain, with the rest obtained from reference TRBV5-1 and TRBJ1-1, is as follows: KAGVTQTPRYLIKTRGQQVTLSCSPISGHRSVSWYQQTPGQGLQFLFEYFSETQRNKGNFPGRFSGRQFSNSRSEMNVSTLELGDSALYLCASGTGVNTEAFFGQGTRLTVV.